This T cell receptor (beta chain) stems from a study of T cell changes during pregnancy in multiple sclerosis. The CDR3 has 17 amino acids. CDR1 and CDR2 (germline): SGDLS, YYNGEE. The V segment lost 1 base and the J segment 6 bases; nucleotides outside the gene matches: 6. Using immunoSEQ multiplex PCR, the repertoire was profiled, and TCRdb retains in-frame clones only, with some absent. The table has more than 60,000 clones, about 91% seen once. This rearrangement joins TRBV9 to TRBJ2-1; 14 bases align to TRBD2. The sequencing used peripheral blood, collected before pregnancy. This clonotype was obtained from a female donor with multiple sclerosis, enrolled in a pregnancy study. The chain's CDR3 is CASSVRWTSGGSNEQFF. CDR3 sequence (DNA): TGTGCCAGCAGCGTAAGATGGACTAGCGGGGGGAGCAATGAGCAGTTCTTC.